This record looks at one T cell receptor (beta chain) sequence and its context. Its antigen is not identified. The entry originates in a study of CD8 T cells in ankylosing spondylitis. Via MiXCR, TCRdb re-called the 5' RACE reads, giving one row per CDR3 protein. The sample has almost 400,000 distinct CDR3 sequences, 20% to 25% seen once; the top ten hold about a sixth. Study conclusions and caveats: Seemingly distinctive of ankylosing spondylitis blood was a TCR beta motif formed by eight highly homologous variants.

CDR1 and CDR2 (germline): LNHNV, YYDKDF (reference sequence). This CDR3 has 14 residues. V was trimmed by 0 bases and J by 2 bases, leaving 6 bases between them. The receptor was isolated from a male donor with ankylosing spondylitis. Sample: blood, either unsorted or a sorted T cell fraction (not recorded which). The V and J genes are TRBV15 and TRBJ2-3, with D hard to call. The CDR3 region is CATSRDSYTDTQYF. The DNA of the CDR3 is TGTGCCACCAGCAGAGATAGTTACACAGATACGCAGTATTTT.